These T cell receptor beta chains were read from a single sample in a study of blood T cell repertoires in COVID-19. The method was immunoSEQ multiplex PCR; TCRdb's version includes in-frame clones alone and lacks a portion of them. The sample records 250,000 to 350,000 clones, approximately 85% being singletons. Sequenced material: PBMCs or T cells enriched from blood (not recorded which). The receptors shown here come from a woman in her thirties who had recovered from COVID-19. Each CDR3 is given with its conserved first and last residue. D genes are given only for firm matches. Not all rows give a size; the values are once, few, many and, for expanded clones, a class.

>NA|TRBV6-1|TRBJ1-6|NA
CASSEGVTGSSYNSPLHF
TGTGCCAGCAGTGAAGGGGTAACAGGGAGCTCCTATAATTCACCCCTCCACTTT
>NA|TRBV10-3|TRBJ2-2|NA
CAIHGGDSTGELFF
TGTGCCATCCATGGCGGGGATTCGACCGGGGAGCTGTTTTTT
>NA|TRBV5-1|TRBJ1-3|TRBD1
CASSQHGTDNTIYF
TGCGCCAGCAGCCAACACGGGACAGACAACACCATATATTTT
>NA|TRBV6-2/TRBV6-3|TRBJ2-7|NA
CASSYGGREQYF
TGTGCCAGCAGTTACGGGGGCCGCGAGCAGTACTTC
>NA|TRBV19|TRBJ2-1|TRBD1
CASSIGRRDRGYNEQFF
TGTGCCAGTAGTATAGGCCGCCGGGACAGGGGCTACAATGAGCAGTTCTTC
>NA|TRBV5-6|TRBJ2-5|TRBD1
CASSLRDRWPPGETQYF
TGTGCCAGCAGCTTGAGGGACAGGTGGCCCCCGGGGGAGACCCAGTACTTC
>NA|TRBV19|TRBJ2-3|TRBD2
CASTQGLAGAGDTQYF
TGTGCCAGTACCCAGGGCCTAGCGGGAGCAGGAGATACGCAGTATTTT
>NA|TRBV7-2|TRBJ1-2|NA
CASSITGQTNYGYTF
TGTGCCAGCAGCATAACCGGACAGACTAACTATGGCTACACCTTC
>NA|TRBV3-1/TRBV3-2|TRBJ1-5|TRBD1
CASSQGTGAGQPQHF
TGTGCCAGCAGCCAAGGGACAGGGGCGGGTCAGCCCCAGCATTTT
>NA|TRBV3-1/TRBV3-2|TRBJ1-1|NA
CASSLFFGAIPRNTEAFF
TGTGCCAGCAGCCTATTCTTTGGGGCGATCCCCCGGAACACTGAAGCTTTCTTT
>many|TRBV28|TRBJ2-7|NA
CASKTPSTPDEQYF
TGTGCCAGTAAGACTCCCTCAACCCCCGACGAGCAGTACTTC
>NA|TRBV20-1|TRBJ1-2|NA
CSASRGDGYTF
TGCAGTGCTAGCCGCGGGGATGGCTACACCTTC
>NA|TRBV6-1|TRBJ1-2|NA
CASSEIRGHNNYGYTF
TGTGCCAGCAGTGAAATCCGCGGACACAACAACTATGGCTACACCTTC
>NA|TRBV5-1|TRBJ2-1|NA
CASRPTPSSYNEQFF
TGCGCCAGCAGACCTACTCCGAGCTCCTACAATGAGCAGTTCTTC
>NA|TRBV7-9|TRBJ2-2|NA
CASSLGSRTGELFF
TGTGCCAGCAGCTTAGGGAGTAGGACCGGGGAGCTGTTTTTT
>NA|TRBV3-1/TRBV3-2|TRBJ1-5|NA
CASSQGGNQPQHF
TGTGCCAGCAGCCAGGGAGGGAATCAGCCCCAGCATTTT
>NA|TRBV12-5|TRBJ1-5|NA
CASGLVQEGNQPQHF
TGTGCTAGTGGTTTGGTCCAGGAAGGCAATCAGCCCCAGCATTTT
>NA|TRBV7-9|TRBJ1-2|NA
CASSLGWGTEANYGYTF
TGTGCCAGCAGCCTTGGTTGGGGCACCGAAGCTAACTATGGCTACACCTTC
>NA|TRBV15|TRBJ2-7|TRBD2
CATSRFTSGRDEQYF
TGTGCCACCAGCAGATTTACTAGCGGGAGGGACGAGCAGTACTTC
>NA|TRBV28|TRBJ2-7|NA
CASSLQGTLPLIYEQYF
TGTGCCAGCAGTTTACAGGGAACTCTCCCCCTAATCTACGAGCAGTACTTC
>NA|TRBV28|TRBJ2-7|TRBD1
CASSFGDRANYEQYF
TGTGCCAGCAGTTTCGGGGACAGGGCGAACTACGAGCAGTACTTC
>NA|TRBV15|TRBJ1-1|NA
CATSREGREVTEAFF
TGTGCCACCAGCAGAGAGGGCAGGGAAGTGACTGAAGCTTTCTTT
>NA|TRBV7-2|TRBJ1-2|NA
CASSPGQTLYGYTF
TGTGCCAGCAGCCCCGGACAGACCCTTTATGGCTACACCTTC
>NA|TRBV2|TRBJ1-1|NA
CASSEWGGEAFF
TGTGCCAGCAGTGAATGGGGGGGGGAAGCTTTCTTT
>NA|TRBV7-2|TRBJ1-2|TRBD1
CASSTGGTGYTF
TGTGCCAGCAGTACAGGGGGAACGGGCTACACCTTC
>NA|TRBV6-2/TRBV6-3|TRBJ2-7|TRBD2
CASSTRDYLYSYEQYF
TGTGCCAGCAGTACCCGGGACTACCTTTACTCCTACGAGCAGTACTTC
>NA|TRBV11-3|TRBJ2-5|TRBD2
CASSHGLAGETETQYF
TGTGCCAGCAGCCACGGACTAGCGGGAGAGACAGAGACCCAGTACTTC
>NA|TRBV10-3|TRBJ2-6|TRBD1
CAIRTGRVSGANVLTF
TGTGCCATCCGGACAGGGAGAGTCTCTGGGGCCAACGTCCTGACTTTC
>NA|TRBV19|TRBJ1-1|NA
CASSIVGGEEAFF
TGTGCCAGTAGTATAGTTGGAGGGGAGGAAGCTTTCTTT
>NA|TRBV9|TRBJ2-2|NA
CASSVARGVPHTGELFF
TGTGCCAGCAGCGTAGCTCGGGGAGTGCCGCACACCGGGGAGCTGTTTTTT
>NA|TRBV11-2|TRBJ2-3|NA
CASSLVSGSSTDTQYF
TGTGCCAGCAGCTTAGTTTCGGGTTCTAGCACAGATACGCAGTATTTT
>NA|TRBV10-3|TRBJ2-4|TRBD1
CAISGDSSLSIQYF
TGTGCCATCAGTGGGGACAGCTCTTTGAGCATTCAGTACTTC
>NA|TRBV4-1|TRBJ2-7|NA
CASSQERGLEQYF
TGCGCCAGCAGCCAGGAGAGAGGGTTGGAGCAGTACTTC
>NA|TRBV3-1/TRBV3-2|TRBJ2-4|TRBD2
CASSHGGGAKNIQYF
TGTGCCAGCAGCCATGGCGGGGGAGCCAAAAACATTCAGTACTTC
>NA|TRBV7-3|TRBJ1-1|TRBD1
CASSETGINTEAFF
TGTGCCAGCAGCGAGACAGGGATAAACACTGAAGCTTTCTTT
>NA|TRBV6-1|TRBJ1-5|TRBD1
CASSVAGTGGHQPQHF
TGTGCCAGCAGTGTCGCCGGGACAGGGGGGCATCAGCCCCAGCATTTT
>NA|TRBV11-2|TRBJ1-1|TRBD1
CASSLAWDRENTEAFF
TGTGCCAGCAGCTTAGCCTGGGACAGAGAGAACACTGAAGCTTTCTTT
>NA|TRBV23-1|TRBJ1-5|NA
CASSQSRDGNQPQHF
TGCGCCAGCAGTCAATCAAGAGATGGCAATCAGCCCCAGCATTTT
>NA|TRBV6-5|TRBJ2-7|NA
CASNRDSHEQYF
TGTGCCAGCAACAGGGATTCGCACGAGCAGTACTTC
>NA|TRBV5-6|TRBJ2-3|TRBD2
CASSLRFLAGDTDTQYF
TGTGCCAGCAGCTTGAGGTTTCTCGCGGGAGACACAGATACGCAGTATTTT
>few|TRBV6-4|TRBJ1-2|NA
CASSDSEEDGYTF
TGTGCCAGCAGTGACTCCGAGGAAGATGGCTACACCTTC
>NA|TRBV30|TRBJ1-1|NA
CAWSQGLKNTEAFF
TGTGCCTGGAGTCAAGGACTCAAGAACACTGAAGCTTTCTTT
>NA|TRBV7-9|TRBJ1-3|NA
CASSGPGGGNTIYF
TGTGCCAGCAGCGGGCCCGGGGGTGGAAACACCATATATTTT
>once|TRBV11-2|TRBJ2-1|NA
CASSSFTGTSPYNEQFF
TGTGCCAGCAGCTCCTTCACGGGGACAAGTCCCTACAATGAGCAGTTCTTC
>NA|TRBV5-1|TRBJ1-1|TRBD1
CASSLIVGQTIEAFF
TGCGCCAGCAGCTTGATTGTGGGACAGACCATAGAAGCTTTCTTT
>NA|TRBV4-1|TRBJ1-1|TRBD1
CASSQNRGPTEAFF
TGCGCCAGCAGCCAAAACAGGGGGCCCACTGAAGCTTTCTTT
>NA|TRBV5-4|TRBJ2-3|TRBD2
CASSFRGRTDTQYF
TGTGCCAGCAGCTTTCGCGGGAGAACAGATACGCAGTATTTT
>NA|TRBV7-2|TRBJ2-3|NA
CASSSQGTDTQYF
TGTGCCAGCAGCTCCCAGGGCACAGATACGCAGTATTTT
>NA|TRBV3-1/TRBV3-2|TRBJ1-3|NA
CASSQEVQGNTIYF
TGTGCCAGCAGCCAGGAAGTACAGGGAAACACCATATATTTT
>NA|TRBV29-1|TRBJ2-3|TRBD2
CSVEESPRASGMTDTQYF
TGCAGCGTTGAAGAATCACCTCGGGCTAGCGGGATGACAGATACGCAGTATTTT
>NA|TRBV3-1/TRBV3-2|TRBJ2-7|NA
CASSLAVGGVGYEQYF
TGTGCCAGCAGCCTAGCGGTTGGAGGGGTTGGCTACGAGCAGTACTTC
>many|TRBV4-1|TRBJ1-1|TRBD1
CASSQEDGTGWNTEAFF
TGCGCCAGCAGCCAAGAGGATGGGACAGGGTGGAACACTGAAGCTTTCTTT
>NA|TRBV6-1|TRBJ1-2|NA
CASSEATPNYGYTF
TGTGCCAGCAGTGAAGCTACACCTAACTATGGCTACACCTTC
>once|TRBV4-1|TRBJ2-5|NA
CASSQENMGGPRQETQYF
TGCGCCAGCAGCCAAGAGAATATGGGGGGGCCTCGGCAAGAGACCCAGTACTTC